The source of this T cell receptor beta chain is a study of cytomegalovirus exposure and HLA in healthy donors. Overall study: An analysis done earlier identified almost 120 million unique TCR beta sequences from about 179 million T cells. General study findings and limits: Sequence variants that were highly shared formed a cluster that was likely a sequencing artifact.

Researchers ran the PCR with 60 Vbeta and 13 Jbeta primers. Assay used: immunoSEQ multiplex PCR; TCRdb lists only in-frame clones, some missing. The repertoire holds 54,000 or so clones, with roughly 53% as singletons. V dropped 5 bases and J dropped 5; count of bases not matched to a gene: 8. From germline, CDR1 is MNHNS and CDR2 SASEGT. CDR3 length: 14 amino acids. As to this clone: The antigen remains undetermined.

The clonotype originates from a human donor in good health. The chain couples TRBV6-1 to TRBJ1-2, with TRBD1 matching over 7 bases. The sample consisted of PBMCs. As DNA, the CDR3 is TGTGCCAGCAGTCAGACCGGGACAGTTTATGGCTACACCTTC. Translation gives CASSQTGTVYGYTF.